Described below is a single TCR beta chain sequence and its context. The source of the sample is a study of blood T cell repertoires in COVID-19. Sequenced by immunoSEQ multiplex PCR; TCRdb stores in-frame clones only, minus some. The repertoire consists of tens of thousands of clones, with less than 90% occurring once and the leading ten covering 1.9%. V lost 4 bases and J lost 3; bases outside the gene matches: 8. Germline CDR1 and CDR2: SGHDN and FVKESK. The CDR3 is made up of 16 amino acids. The sequencing input was peripheral blood. This TCR was sampled from an older woman with acute or convalescent COVID-19. V usage is TRBV14 and J usage is TRBJ1-1; TRBD1 matches at 10 bases. CDR3 sequence (DNA): TGTGCCAGCAGCCCCCCGACAGGGGGCTGGGACACTGAAGCTTTCTTT. Protein product: CASSPPTGGWDTEAFF.